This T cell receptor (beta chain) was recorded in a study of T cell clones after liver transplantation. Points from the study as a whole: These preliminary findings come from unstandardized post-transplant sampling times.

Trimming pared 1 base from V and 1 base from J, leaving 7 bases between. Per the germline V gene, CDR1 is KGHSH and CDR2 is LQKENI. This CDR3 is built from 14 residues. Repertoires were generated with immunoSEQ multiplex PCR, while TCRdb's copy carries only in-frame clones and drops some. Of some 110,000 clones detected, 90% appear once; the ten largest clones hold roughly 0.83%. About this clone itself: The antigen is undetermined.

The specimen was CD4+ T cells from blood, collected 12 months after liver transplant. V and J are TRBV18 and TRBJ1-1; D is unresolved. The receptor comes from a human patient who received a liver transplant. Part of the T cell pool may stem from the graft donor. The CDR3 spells CASSPQAGNTEAFF. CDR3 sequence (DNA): TGTGCCAGCTCACCACAGGCAGGGAACACTGAAGCTTTCTTT. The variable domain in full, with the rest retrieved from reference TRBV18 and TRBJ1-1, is NAGVMQNPRHLVRRRGQEARLRCSPMKGHSHVYWYRQLPEEGLKFMVYLQKENIIDESGMPKERFSAEFPKEGPSILRIQQVVRGDSAAYFCASSPQAGNTEAFFGQGTRLTVV.